This TCR beta chain was profiled in a study of cytomegalovirus exposure and HLA in healthy donors. Comment on this clone: Its antigen is unidentified.

Study-level results: As a later analysis revealed, most CMV-associated TCR beta chains appeared HLA-restricted. The study put under 200 TCR beta chains on its list as cytomegalovirus-associated.

13 Jbeta primers and 60 Vbeta primers were used for the PCR. Here immunoSEQ multiplex PCR was the method, and the copy in TCRdb shows in-frame clones only, minus some. The sample yields around 140,000 clones, of which the top ten take up 2% to 2.5%. Sequences were obtained from PBMCs. The TCR was taken from a young woman in good health and CMV-seronegative.

The CDR3 coding sequence is TGTGCCAGCAGCTTACGACTAGCTGGGTACAATGAGCAGTTCTTC. It translates to CASSLRLAGYNEQFF. This chain joins TRBV5-6 and TRBJ2-1; 7 nucleotides agree with TRBD2. This CDR3 region has 15 residues. V lost 2 bases, J lost 4 bases, and 6 bases stayed unmatched. Germline V gives CDR1 SGHDT, CDR2 YYEEEE.